This T cell receptor (beta chain) originates from a study of blood T cell repertoires in COVID-19. About the study: Specimens from acute and convalescent COVID-19 originated in the United States, Italy and Spain. Sample material is recorded as cDNA or gDNA derived from T cells, B-cell-depleted T cells, or PBMCs.

Authors' processing steps: Reference gene primers were amplified, and this amplification served to estimate nucleated cell counts. Repertoires were generated with immunoSEQ multiplex PCR, while TCRdb's copy carries only in-frame clones and drops some. That table supplies the V and J calls and clone size; D and trimming were determined from the DNA. This table holds about 81,000 clones, 82% found once. V dropped 1 base and J dropped 4; count of bases not matched to a gene: 16. This CDR3 comprises 20 residues. The germline V gene has CDR1 LGHDT and CDR2 YNNKEL (reference sequence). Material for sequencing was peripheral blood. The chain couples TRBV3-1 (or the pseudogene TRBV3-2) to TRBJ2-3; 11 bases are shared with TRBD2. The source is a human donor in a cohort sampled during active COVID-19. The CDR3 sequence is CASSQVRLAGGRRGADTQYF. In DNA, the CDR3 is TGTGCCAGCAGCCAAGTGCGGCTAGCGGGGGGCCGCCGAGGGGCAGATACGCAGTATTTT.